Below, 26 T cell receptor beta chains from the same sample are listed, as sequenced in a study of blood T cell repertoires in COVID-19. Using immunoSEQ multiplex PCR, the repertoire was profiled, and TCRdb retains in-frame clones only, with some absent. The data hold 200,000 to 250,000 clones, with roughly four fifths observed a single time. Sequencing was performed on peripheral blood. These receptors were collected from a woman aged 40 to 49 with acute or convalescent COVID-19.

The chain carries TRBV10-3 and TRBJ2-5, with a tentative D call TRBD1 (6 bases). V was shortened by 4 bases and J by 1 base, with 10 bases between the two germline ends. CDR1 is ENHRY and CDR2 is SYGVKD in the germline V gene. The CDR3 totals 14 residues. This CDR3 is CAISAGQSQETQYF. The CDR3 DNA is TGTGCCATCAGTGCCGGACAGAGCCAAGAGACCCAGTACTTC.

A few counts support this clone. This sequence joins TRBV10-3 and TRBJ1-2; 7 bases fit TRBD1. CDR3 length equals 19 residues. V dropped 6 bases and J dropped 0; count of bases not matched to a gene: 19. The V gene's germline CDR1 is ENHRY and CDR2 SYGVKD. The CDR3 nucleotides read TGTGCCATCAGCCCCCAGGGGGGCAGGGGGATAGGAGCTAACTATGGCTACACCTTC. Translated: CAISPQGGRGIGANYGYTF.

The chain recombines TRBV19 with TRBJ2-3, with 9 bases identical to TRBD2. There are 18 residues in the CDR3. J was trimmed by 0 bases and V by 7 bases; bases with no gene match: 14. From germline, CDR1 is LNHDA and CDR2 SQIVND (reference sequence). CDR3 in DNA: TGTGCCAGTAATGACGCTAGCGGGAATCTGGTTAGCACAGATACGCAGTATTTT. It translates to CASNDASGNLVSTDTQYF.

This clone was counted once. The V gene is TRBV20-1, the J gene TRBJ1-4, with 9 bases matching TRBD1. This CDR3 region has 16 residues. Germline lookup yields CDR1 DFQATT and CDR2 SNEGSKA (reference sequence). V lost 3 bases to trimming and J lost 7 bases; unmatched junction nucleotides: 12. CDR3 nucleotide sequence: TGCAGTGCTAGTAGCCAGGACGGGACAGGGCGTGAAAAACTGTTTTTT. Translating gives CSASSQDGTGREKLFF.

The chain couples TRBV2 to TRBJ1-2; TRBD1 might be the D (5 bases). Germline V lookup: CDR1 SNHLY, CDR2 FYNNEI. V dropped 1 base and J dropped 8 bases, with 14 bases sitting between them. The CDR3 has 14 residues. CDR3 in DNA: TGTGCCAGCAGTGAAGTTTGGGGCCGAGAGGGCTACACCTTC. Translated: CASSEVWGREGYTF.

The rearrangement uses TRBV2 and TRBJ2-3; TRBD2 matches at 10 bases. Germline V lookup: CDR1 SNHLY, CDR2 FYNNEI. The CDR3 sequence is 17 residues long. Losses at the gene ends were 6 bases for V and 4 bases for J; bases not matched to a gene: 13. CDR3 sequence reads: CASSLDGASGGPDTQYF. The CDR3 nucleotides read TGTGCCAGCAGCTTGGATGGGGCTAGCGGGGGCCCAGATACGCAGTATTTT.

This chain uses TRBV29-1 with TRBJ2-3; 7 bases are a match to TRBD2. CDR1 and CDR2 (germline): SQVTM, ANQGSEA. The trim removed 4 bases at V and 0 bases at J, leaving 7 bases unmatched. The CDR3 contains 15 residues. This CDR3 is CSVAGGRSSTDTQYF. The CDR3 coding sequence is TGCAGCGTTGCCGGCGGGAGATCTAGCACAGATACGCAGTATTTT.

This clone was seen once. The V gene is TRBV5-8, the J gene TRBJ2-7, with D possibly being TRBD2 (6 bases). Germline values: CDR1 SGHTS, CDR2 YDEGEE. V lost 4 bases, J lost 5 bases, and 13 bases lay in between. CDR3 size: 13 residues. CDR3 sequence: CASSGTWRNEQYF. CDR3 nucleotide sequence: TGTGCCAGCAGCGGGACTTGGCGCAACGAGCAGTACTTC.

The DNA of the CDR3 is TGTGCCAGCAAAAGCGGGAGTTCGAACACCGGGGAGCTGTTTTTT. Protein: CASKSGSSNTGELFF. The chain carries TRBV2 and TRBJ2-2, with TRBD2 matching 8 bases. V shed 7 bases and J 0 bases; nucleotides not matched to a gene: 4. CDR1 is SNHLY and CDR2 is FYNNEI in the germline V gene. The CDR3 has 15 amino acids.

The chain employs TRBV7-9 and TRBJ1-1, with 8 bases aligning to TRBD1. The CDR3 loop spans 14 amino acids. Germline V gene data show CDR1 as SEHNR and CDR2 as FQNEAQ (reference sequence). V dropped 3 bases and J dropped 3; count of bases not matched to a gene: 3. The CDR3 nucleotides read TGTGCCAGCAGCTTCGACAGGGGAGACACTGAAGCTTTCTTT. Amino acid sequence: CASSFDRGDTEAFF.

The genes are TRBV19 and TRBJ1-3; 7 bases are shared with TRBD1. The CDR3 runs 14 residues. The germline gives CDR1 LNHDA, CDR2 SQIVND (reference sequence). Losses at the gene ends were 6 bases for V and 2 bases for J; bases not matched to a gene: 4. This CDR3 reads CASRDTGAGNTIYF. The DNA for the CDR3 is TGTGCCAGTAGAGATACAGGGGCTGGAAACACCATATATTTT. Supplemented by reference TRBV19 and TRBJ1-3, the full variable domain reads DGGITQSPKYLFRKEGQNVTLSCEQNLNHDAMYWYRQDPGQGLRLIYYSQIVNDFQKGDIAEGYSVSREKKESFPLTVTSAQKNPTAFYLCASRDTGAGNTIYFGEGSWLTVV.

The chain joins TRBV6-5 to TRBJ1-3; D may be TRBD1 (6 bases). Germline V gene data show CDR1 as MNHEY and CDR2 as SVGAGI. Between the trimmed V and J ends, which lost 6 bases and 0 bases, there was a span of 9 bases. The CDR3 extends over 14 amino acids. The DNA of the CDR3 is TGTGCCAGCAGGTCGGACAGCTCTGGAAACACCATATATTTT. Protein: CASRSDSSGNTIYF.

This clone was found a few times. The genes are TRBV28 and TRBJ1-2; D gene unclear. The CDR3 consists of 11 residues. Germline assignment: CDR1 MDHEN and CDR2 SYDVKM. Trimming removed 5 bases at V and 7 bases at J, with 8 bases between. The CDR3 loop is CASSPVRGYTF. In nucleotides, the CDR3 is TGTGCCAGCAGTCCCGTCCGTGGCTACACCTTC.

This clone turned up a few times. The chain recombines TRBV11-2 with TRBJ1-4; 7 bases map to TRBD1. Per germline, CDR1 SGHAT and CDR2 FQNNGV. The V and J ends lost 4 bases and 5 bases, in that order; junction bases with no gene match: 7. This CDR3 spans 15 amino acids. The CDR3 spells CASSSPGTANEKLFF. As DNA, the CDR3 is TGTGCCAGCAGCTCTCCCGGGACAGCAAATGAAAAACTGTTTTTT.

The sample holds a few counts of this clone. V and J are TRBV2 and TRBJ2-3; D might be TRBD2 (6 bases). The CDR3 extends over 14 amino acids. V lost 6 bases and J 1 base, leaving 11 bases between the germline ends. The germline V gene encodes CDR1 SNHLY and CDR2 FYNNEI. CDR3 nucleotides: TGTGCCAGCAGCCCGGGGGTCCGCACAGATACGCAGTATTTT. Amino acid sequence: CASSPGVRTDTQYF.

This clone turned up a few times. This chain connects TRBV18 to TRBJ2-5; D might be TRBD1 (6 bases). The CDR3 contains 13 residues. V dropped 10 bases and J dropped 1 base, with 13 bases sitting between them. Germline V gene sequence: CDR1 KGHSH, CDR2 LQKENI. CDR3 in amino acids: CATYDRSQETQYF. CDR3 DNA sequence: TGTGCCACCTACGACAGGTCCCAAGAGACCCAGTACTTC.

The CDR3 DNA follows: TGTGCCAGCAGCTCCGGGACTAGCGGAGCCAATGAGCAGTTCTTC. This gives the protein CASSSGTSGANEQFF. This chain links TRBV11-3 with TRBJ2-1, with 11 bases aligning to TRBD2. Trimming removed 4 bases from V and 6 bases from J; junction bases left unmatched: 5. The CDR3 consists of 15 residues. CDR1 SGHNT and CDR2 YENEEA come from the germline V gene. Using reference TRBV11-3 and TRBJ2-1 for the parts outside the CDR3, the full variable domain is EAGVVQSPRYKIIEKKQPVAFWCNPISGHNTLYWYLQNLGQGPELLIRYENEEAVDDSQLPKDRFSAERLKGVDSTLKIQPAELGDSAVYLCASSSGTSGANEQFFGPGTRLTVL.

This clone was picked up one time. This sequence joins TRBV30 and TRBJ1-1; TRBD1 aligns across 8 bases. The ends lost 1 base at V and 8 bases at J; junction bases unmatched: 3. From germline, CDR1 is GTSNPN and CDR2 SVGIG (reference sequence). The CDR3 extends over 12 amino acids. The CDR3 here is CAWSGNRGEAFF. The DNA for the CDR3 is TGTGCCTGGAGTGGAAACAGGGGGGAAGCTTTCTTT.

This chain joins TRBV18 and TRBJ1-1, with a weak D call TRBD1 (6 bases). The CDR3 is 12 residues long. Trimming took 5 bases from V and 4 from J, leaving 8 bases between them. Germline V gene lookup returns CDR1 KGHSH and CDR2 LQKENI. The CDR3 here is CASSVTGTEAFF. The CDR3 DNA follows: TGTGCCAGCTCAGTGACAGGCACTGAAGCTTTCTTT.

The V gene is TRBV24-1, the J gene TRBJ2-2, with D perhaps TRBD2 (6 bases). Germline-derived CDR1 and CDR2 are KGHDR and SFDVKD. With 4 bases removed from V and 6 bases from J, the gap between germline ends came to 14 bases. There are 15 residues in the CDR3. The CDR3 sequence is CATSDGSRTAGELFF. The CDR3 DNA is TGTGCCACCAGTGACGGGAGCAGAACGGCCGGGGAGCTGTTTTTT.

The rearrangement links TRBV30 to TRBJ1-2, with 8 bases identical to TRBD1. Looked up from germline, CDR1 is GTSNPN and CDR2 is SVGIG (reference sequence). The CDR3 contains 14 residues. With 2 bases clipped from V and 8 bases from J, the junction kept 10 bases outside the gene matches. The CDR3 here is CAWSHTDREGGYTF. The CDR3 DNA is TGTGCCTGGAGTCATACGGACAGGGAGGGGGGCTACACCTTC.

The chain links TRBV24-1 to TRBJ2-3, with D possibly TRBD1 on 5 matching bases. Germline assignment: CDR1 KGHDR and CDR2 SFDVKD. Trimming cost V 3 bases and J 0 bases, with 12 bases left between them. The CDR3 runs to 16 residues. The CDR3 nucleotides are TGTGCCACCAGTGATCCTAGGGGTCCCAGCACAGATACGCAGTATTTT. This sequence encodes CATSDPRGPSTDTQYF.

This sequence joins TRBV6-2 or TRBV6-3 and TRBJ2-1, with 10 bases that match TRBD2. This CDR3 region has 14 residues. Trimming at V came to 4 bases and at J to 10 bases, leaving 7 bases not matched to a gene. Germline V gene data show CDR1 as MNHEY and CDR2 as SVGEGT. The CDR3: CASSFGLAAGEQFF. CDR3 DNA: TGTGCCAGCAGTTTCGGACTAGCGGCCGGAGAGCAGTTCTTC.

J is TRBJ2-4 and V is TRBV23-1; 8 bases align to TRBD2. TRBV23-1 is an open reading frame, and its role is uncertain. The CDR3 contains 19 residues. J was trimmed by 4 bases and V by 4 bases; bases with no gene match: 18. The CDR3, as DNA: TGCGCCAGCAGTCCCCAGTGGGGCGGGAGGAGGAGGACTAAAAACATTCAGTACTTC. Its translation: CASSPQWGGRRRTKNIQYF.

The V and J genes are TRBV20-1 and TRBJ2-1; 15 bases map to TRBD2. Germline assignment: CDR1 DFQATT and CDR2 SNEGSKA (reference sequence). J gave up 10 bases and V 3 bases, and 7 bases lay outside the gene matches. This CDR3 is built from 15 residues. Written as DNA, the CDR3 is TGCAGTGCTAGTCGCGGACTAGCGGGGGGGCCAGAGCAGTTCTTC. It codes for CSASRGLAGGPEQFF.

The CDR3 region is CASSLRGLAGFSGRNEQFF. In nucleotides, the CDR3 is TGTGCCAGCAGCTTAAGGGGACTAGCGGGATTTTCAGGGAGGAATGAGCAGTTCTTC. The chain uses TRBV11-2 and TRBJ2-1; 13 bases align to TRBD2. Germline CDR1 reads SGHAT; CDR2 reads FQNNGV. This CDR3 is built from 19 residues. V lost 2 bases to trimming and J lost 7 bases; unmatched junction nucleotides: 14. Full variable domain (rest looked up from reference TRBV11-2 and TRBJ2-1): EAGVAQSPRYKIIEKRQSVAFWCNPISGHATLYWYQQILGQGPKLLIQFQNNGVVDDSQLPKDRFSAERLKGVDSTLKIQPAKLEDSAVYLCASSLRGLAGFSGRNEQFFGPGTRLTVL.